This T cell receptor (beta chain) emerged from a study of a mutant IDH1 vaccine in newly diagnosed glioma (dated by TCRdb to about 2021). For the wider study: The roughly 33 treated patients were approximately 62% male and roughly 40% female, with a mean age of around 40 years. Prior to enrollment, standard therapy consisting of radiotherapy alone, temozolomide alone, or radiochemotherapy with temozolomide had been administered to patients, with the combination being received by most patients. Six visits were used for peripheral blood collection: V03 (baseline), V05, V07, V10, V12 and V13. For exploratory analyses, longitudinal TCRB deep sequencing was carried out in roughly 23 treated patients wherever samples were available. The paper as a whole reports these results and caveats: The authors stated that sample limitations prevented analyses of patient blood samples from being reproduced. Immune responses induced by the vaccine were seen in more than 85% of patients across multiple MHC alleles. Changes in the top peripheral T cell clonotypes picked up by TCRB sequencing did not appear to be linked to pseudoprogression. PBMC samples for TCRB deep sequencing were selected based on availability.

Of note for this clone: Its antigen is unknown. Per-base qualities were not stored, and no clone one base away is much larger.

Library creation used the immunoSEQ multiplex PCR assay. The hsTCRB Kit was used according to the manufacturer's protocol to amplify rearranged TCR beta chain sequences. Sequencing of TCRB libraries was carried out on an Illumina MiSeq. The study's processing was this. The proprietary platform of the kit vendor was used for demultiplexing, trimming and gene mapping. This immuneACCESS table, as held by TCRdb, lists in-frame sequences with V and J called but not all clones. Of the missing ones, under half trace to an unresolved V gene in checked studies; the others have no known cause. From that table come the V and J calls and clone size; the DNA was used to work out D and trimming. This sample lists 90,000 to 100,000 clones; 70% to 90% were detected once. The ten largest account for under 0.7% of the sample. The time point label for this specimen denotes: baseline, week 1 (first vaccination visit). Sample treatment or condition, as interpreted from the label and publication: pre-vaccination baseline after standard-of-care therapy. Newly diagnosed WHO grade 3 or 4 IDH1-mutant astrocytomas showing loss of nuclear ATRX were present in the donors. The samples were drawn from NOA16, a multicentre, single-arm, open-label phase I trial in Germany that tested a mutant IDH1 peptide vaccine in humans for the first time. For immunogenicity testing, the blood drawn at visit V03 was used as the baseline sample. Genomic DNA for TCRB sequencing was extracted from EDTA blood using the DNeasy Blood and Tissue Kit.

The CDR3 sequence holds 15 residues, the cysteine and phenylalanine included. Of all the DNA, just the CDR3 is kept, 45 bases in frame from base 1. Relative to germline, V is 5 bases shorter and J is 4 bases shorter, with 18 bases between their ends. Sequences SGDLS (CDR1) and YYNGEE (CDR2) are obtained from the germline V gene. Recombination joined TRBV9 with TRBJ1-1; a weak D assignment points to TRBD1 (6 bases agree). The sequence was collected from a woman between 45 and 65 years old with glioma. The material was PBMCs, obtained from a glioma patient treated with radiotherapy, temozolomide or both. The bases are TGTGCCAGCAGTCCCCATAGGGGGGGATTCACTGAAGCTTTCTTT. Translated, this gives CASSPHRGGFTEAFF. Full variable domain (CDR3 extended with the reference TRBV9 and TRBJ1-1 proteins): DSGVTQTPKHLITATGQRVTLRCSPRSGDLSVYWYQQSLDQGLQFLIQYYNGEERAKGNILERFSAQQFPDLHSELNLSSLELGDSALYFCASSPHRGGFTEAFFGQGTRLTVV.